The next 10 T cell receptor beta chains were all read from a single sample in a study of cytomegalovirus exposure and HLA in healthy donors. PCR was performed using 60 Vbeta and 13 Jbeta primers. TCRdb keeps only in-frame clones here, not all; method: immunoSEQ multiplex PCR. The table shows around 110,000 clones, with roughly 80% occurring only once. The sequencing input was PBMCs. Receptors originate from a man aged 25 to 40 in good health and CMV-seronegative.

The V gene is TRBV27, the J gene TRBJ2-2, with D possibly being TRBD1 (6 bases). Between the trimmed V and J ends, which lost 7 bases and 7 bases, there was a span of 10 bases. The germline CDR1 and CDR2 sequences are MNHEY and SMNVEV (reference sequence). The CDR3 is 12 amino acids. The CDR3 bases are TGTGCCAGCAAACAGGGCGGCGGGGAGCTGTTTTTT. It is translated as CASKQGGGELFF.

V and J are TRBV25-1 and TRBJ1-4; 11 bases match TRBD1. This CDR3 spans 13 amino acids. The trim removed 8 bases at V and 5 bases at J, leaving 1 base unmatched. Germline CDR1 MGHDK, CDR2 SYGVNS. CDR3 amino acids: CASGTGGNEKLFF. CDR3 sequence (DNA): TGTGCCAGCGGGACAGGGGGAAATGAAAAACTGTTTTTT.

The chain uses TRBV5-1 and TRBJ2-2; no clear D gene. Deletions cut 7 bases from V and 1 base from J, with 2 bases between. The germline V gene encodes CDR1 SGHRS and CDR2 YFSETQ. The length of the CDR3 is 11 residues. As DNA, the CDR3 is TGCGCCAGCCGGAACACCGGGGAGCTGTTTTTT. Amino acids: CASRNTGELFF.

The chain uses TRBV5-1 and TRBJ2-7; TRBD1 aligns across 8 bases. With V trimmed by 1 base and J by 7 bases, 10 bases remained unmatched. The CDR3 totals 15 residues. Per germline, CDR1 SGHRS and CDR2 YFSETQ. The DNA of the CDR3 is TGCGCCAGCAGCTTGTCACAGGGGGGTTGGGGGGAGCAGTACTTC. Amino acid sequence: CASSLSQGGWGEQYF. The full variable domain, its missing parts supplied by reference TRBV5-1 and TRBJ2-7, is KAGVTQTPRYLIKTRGQQVTLSCSPISGHRSVSWYQQTPGQGLQFLFEYFSETQRNKGNFPGRFSGRQFSNSRSEMNVSTLELGDSALYLCASSLSQGGWGEQYFGPGTRLTVT.

The rearrangement joins TRBV28 to TRBJ1-1, with 7 bases that match TRBD1. The CDR3 is 16 amino acids. J lost 0 bases, V lost 2 bases, and 6 bases had no gene match. From germline, CDR1 is MDHEN and CDR2 SYDVKM. As DNA, the CDR3 is TGTGCCAGCAGTTTAGGAGGGGGCCTAATGAACACTGAAGCTTTCTTT. Translating gives CASSLGGGLMNTEAFF.

The V gene is TRBV27, the J gene TRBJ2-7; TRBD2 matches at 7 bases. Losses at the gene ends were 8 bases for V and 4 bases for J; bases not matched to a gene: 11. Germline V CDR1 and CDR2: MNHEY, SMNVEV (reference sequence). The CDR3 spans 14 residues. The CDR3 is CASWGGNSGYEQYF. The CDR3 DNA reads as TGTGCCAGCTGGGGGGGGAACTCGGGGTACGAGCAGTACTTC.

The rearrangement joins TRBV28 to TRBJ2-3; D might be TRBD2 (5 bases). CDR1 MDHEN and CDR2 SYDVKM come from the germline V gene. V was cut by 5 bases and J by 0 bases, with 18 bases left in between. The CDR3 length is 17 residues. Here the CDR3 reads CASSPPRRTGSTDTQYF. Here the CDR3 DNA reads TGTGCCAGCAGTCCCCCGCGACGGACTGGCAGCACAGATACGCAGTATTTT.

V and J are TRBV11-2 and TRBJ1-4, with unresolved D. Per germline, CDR1 SGHAT and CDR2 FQNNGV. This CDR3 contains 13 residues. The V end lost 1 base, the J end lost 5 bases, and 5 bases lay between the germline ends. The CDR3 loop is CASSLALNEKLFF. The CDR3 nucleotides are TGTGCCAGCAGCTTAGCCCTGAATGAAAAACTGTTTTTT.

This rearrangement joins TRBV7-2 to TRBJ1-2, with TRBD1 identical over 10 bases. Germline CDR1 SGHTA, CDR2 FQGNSA. The length of the CDR3 is 13 residues. Trimming removed 7 bases from V and 3 bases from J; junction bases left unmatched: 2. CDR3 in amino acids: CASTGTGDYGYTF. In DNA form, the CDR3 reads TGTGCCAGCACCGGGACAGGGGACTATGGCTACACCTTC.

This clone has more than one count but fewer than ten. The chain has TRBV13 and TRBJ2-7, with TRBD1 as a possible D gene (5 bases). The germline V gene has CDR1 PRHDT and CDR2 FYEKMQ (reference sequence). Trimming removed 3 bases at V and 5 bases at J, with 11 bases between. The CDR3 contains 13 residues. CDR3: CASSFRRVDEQYF. As DNA, the CDR3 is TGTGCCAGCAGCTTCCGCAGGGTCGACGAGCAGTACTTC.